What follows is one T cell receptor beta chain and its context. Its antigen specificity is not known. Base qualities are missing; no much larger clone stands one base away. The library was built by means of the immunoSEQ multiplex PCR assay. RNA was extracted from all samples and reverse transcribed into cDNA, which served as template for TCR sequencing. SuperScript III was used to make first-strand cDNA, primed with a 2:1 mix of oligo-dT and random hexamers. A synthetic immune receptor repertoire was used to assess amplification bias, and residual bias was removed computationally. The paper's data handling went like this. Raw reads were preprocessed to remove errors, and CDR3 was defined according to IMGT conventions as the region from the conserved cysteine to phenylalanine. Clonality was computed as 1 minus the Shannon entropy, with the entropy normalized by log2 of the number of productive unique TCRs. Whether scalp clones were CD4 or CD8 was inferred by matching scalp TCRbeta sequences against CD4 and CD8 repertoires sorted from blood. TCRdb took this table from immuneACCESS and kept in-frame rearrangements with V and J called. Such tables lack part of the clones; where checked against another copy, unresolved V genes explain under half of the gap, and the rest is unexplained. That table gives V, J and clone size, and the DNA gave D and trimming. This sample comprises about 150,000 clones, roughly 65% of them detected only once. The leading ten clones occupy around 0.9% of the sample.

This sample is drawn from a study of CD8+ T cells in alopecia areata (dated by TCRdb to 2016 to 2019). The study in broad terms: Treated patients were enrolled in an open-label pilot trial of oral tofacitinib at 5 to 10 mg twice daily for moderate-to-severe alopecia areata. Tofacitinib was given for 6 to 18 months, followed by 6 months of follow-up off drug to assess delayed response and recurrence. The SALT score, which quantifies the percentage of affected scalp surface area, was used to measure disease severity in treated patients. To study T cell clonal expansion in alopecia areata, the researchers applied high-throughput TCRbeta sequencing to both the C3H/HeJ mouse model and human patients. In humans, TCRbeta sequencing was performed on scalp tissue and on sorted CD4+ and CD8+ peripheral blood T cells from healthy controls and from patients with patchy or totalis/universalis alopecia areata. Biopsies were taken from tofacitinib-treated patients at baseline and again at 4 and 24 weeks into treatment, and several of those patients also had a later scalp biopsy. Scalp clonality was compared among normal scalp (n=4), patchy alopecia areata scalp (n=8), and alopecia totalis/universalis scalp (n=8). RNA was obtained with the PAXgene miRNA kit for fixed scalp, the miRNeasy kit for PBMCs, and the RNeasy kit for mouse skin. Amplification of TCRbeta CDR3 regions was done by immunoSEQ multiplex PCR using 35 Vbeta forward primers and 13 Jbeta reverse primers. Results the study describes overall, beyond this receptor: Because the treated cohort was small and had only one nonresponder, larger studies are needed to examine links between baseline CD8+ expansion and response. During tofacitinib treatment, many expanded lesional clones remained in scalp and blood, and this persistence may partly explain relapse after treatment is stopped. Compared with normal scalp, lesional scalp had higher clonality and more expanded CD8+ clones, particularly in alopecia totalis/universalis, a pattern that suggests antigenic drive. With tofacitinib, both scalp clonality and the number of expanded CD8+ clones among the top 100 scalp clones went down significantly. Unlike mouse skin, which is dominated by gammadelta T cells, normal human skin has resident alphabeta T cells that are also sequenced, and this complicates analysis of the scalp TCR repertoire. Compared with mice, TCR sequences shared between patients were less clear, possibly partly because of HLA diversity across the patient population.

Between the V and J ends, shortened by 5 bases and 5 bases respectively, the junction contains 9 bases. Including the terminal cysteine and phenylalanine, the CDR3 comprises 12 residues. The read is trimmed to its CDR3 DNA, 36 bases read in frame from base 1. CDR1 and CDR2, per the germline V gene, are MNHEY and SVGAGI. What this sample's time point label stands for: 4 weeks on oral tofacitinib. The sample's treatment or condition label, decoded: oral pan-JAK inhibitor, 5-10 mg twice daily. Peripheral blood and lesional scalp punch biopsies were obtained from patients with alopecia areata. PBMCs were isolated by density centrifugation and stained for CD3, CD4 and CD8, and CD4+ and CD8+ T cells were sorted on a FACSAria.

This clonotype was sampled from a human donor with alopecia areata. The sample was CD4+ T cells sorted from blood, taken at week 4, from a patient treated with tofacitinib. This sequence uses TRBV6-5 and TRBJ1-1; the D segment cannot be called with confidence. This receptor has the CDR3 CASSNSRTEAFF. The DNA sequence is TGTGCCAGCAGTAATAGTAGGACTGAAGCTTTCTTT.